These 15 T cell receptor beta chains were sequenced from one sample in a study of blood T cell repertoires in COVID-19. Clones were sequenced by immunoSEQ multiplex PCR, and TCRdb holds only the in-frame ones, with some missing. The sample carries roughly 130,000 clones, 82% recorded once. The source material was peripheral blood. These receptors originate from a woman in her seventies with acute or convalescent COVID-19.

This chain uses TRBV25-1 with TRBJ1-1; no reliable D call. Trimming stripped 5 bases from V and 1 base from J, with 8 bases between. Per germline, CDR1 MGHDK and CDR2 SYGVNS. CDR3 length: 13 amino acids. The CDR3 sequence is CASSSHRNTEAFF. CDR3 DNA sequence: TGTGCCAGCAGTTCCCACAGGAACACTGAAGCTTTCTTT.

This clone was seen at least ten times. V and J are TRBV24-1 and TRBJ2-3, with a possible D match to TRBD2 (7 bases). The CDR3 has 14 residues. The germline V and J ends were trimmed by 4 bases and 4 bases, with 11 bases remaining between them. Germline loops: CDR1 KGHDR, CDR2 SFDVKD. The CDR3 here is CATSEWGGSDTQYF. For the CDR3, the DNA is TGTGCCACCAGTGAATGGGGGGGCTCAGATACGCAGTATTTT.

The chain is built from TRBV5-1 and TRBJ2-3; D is possibly TRBD1 (8 bases). The CDR3 is made up of 19 amino acids. Germline V CDR1 and CDR2: SGHRS, YFSETQ. The V gene lost 3 bases and the J gene lost 0 bases, with 23 bases spanning the gap. This chain's CDR3 is CASSSIASRGRESTDTQYF. Here the CDR3 DNA reads TGCGCCAGCAGCTCGATAGCCTCCAGGGGGCGGGAGAGCACAGATACGCAGTATTTT.

The chain links TRBV5-1 to TRBJ1-1; weak D call: TRBD1 (6 bases). Germline loops: CDR1 SGHRS, CDR2 YFSETQ. The CDR3 contains 14 residues. V was cut by 5 bases and J by 5 bases, with 16 bases left in between. CDR3 coding DNA: TGCGCCAGCAGAAAGGGACACCGCGAGACTGAAGCTTTCTTT. Protein product: CASRKGHRETEAFF.

Only a few counts were recorded for this clone. The genes are TRBV18 and TRBJ1-3; 7 positions match TRBD1. Trimming took 6 bases from V and 0 from J; bases not matched to a gene: 2. From germline, CDR1 is KGHSH and CDR2 LQKENI. The CDR3 spans 14 residues. CDR3: CASSRDSSGNTIYF. CDR3 nucleotide sequence: TGTGCCAGCTCTCGGGACAGCTCTGGAAACACCATATATTTT.

CDR3 amino acids: CASSLDRDIEAFF. The CDR3 coding sequence is TGTGCCAGCAGCTTAGACCGGGACATTGAAGCTTTCTTT. This chain uses TRBV7-8 with TRBJ1-1, with D perhaps TRBD1 (6 bases). Germline assignment: CDR1 SGHVS and CDR2 FQNEAQ. The CDR3 covers 13 residues. With 1 base removed from V and 7 bases from J, the gap between germline ends came to 10 bases.

This chain links TRBV6-5 with TRBJ1-6, with D possibly being TRBD1 (5 bases). V lost 6 bases to trimming and J lost 13 bases, with 19 bases between them. There are 14 residues in the CDR3. CDR1 is MNHEY, CDR2 SVGAGI, per germline. The DNA for the CDR3 is TGTGCCAGCAGCCCCCGGGGGGTGGGTGGGCCCCTCCACTTT. It specifies CASSPRGVGGPLHF.

V is TRBV29-1 and J is TRBJ2-1, with a tentative D call TRBD1 (5 bases). CDR3 length: 14 amino acids. V gave up 6 bases and J gave up 4 bases, with 16 bases separating them. Germline CDR1 and CDR2: SQVTM and ANQGSEA. CDR3 nucleotide sequence: TGCAGCGTGAGGACAAGTCAAGGGTACAATGAGCAGTTCTTC. This encodes CSVRTSQGYNEQFF.

The rearrangement links TRBV27 to TRBJ2-1; the match to TRBD2 covers 7 bases. Germline V gene sequence: CDR1 MNHEY, CDR2 SMNVEV (reference sequence). The CDR3 consists of 12 residues. J gave up 10 bases and V 7 bases, and 7 bases lay outside the gene matches. The CDR3: CASMGGMGEQFF. The CDR3 coding sequence is TGTGCCAGCATGGGGGGGATGGGGGAGCAGTTCTTC.

This chain connects TRBV15 to TRBJ2-3, with 7 bases identical to TRBD2. CDR1 and CDR2 (germline): LNHNV, YYDKDF (reference sequence). This CDR3 has 15 amino acids. V trimming: 5 bases; J trimming: 6 bases; junction bases outside the gene matches: 11. CDR3 sequence: CATSHPLGGIDTQYF. CDR3 nucleotide sequence: TGTGCCACCAGCCACCCATTGGGGGGGATTGATACGCAGTATTTT.

This clone was detected a few times. V usage is TRBV19 and J usage is TRBJ1-5; TRBD1 agrees at 10 bases. The CDR3 covers 18 residues. J lost 4 bases, V lost 5 bases, and 14 bases had no gene match. The germline CDR1 and CDR2 sequences are LNHDA and SQIVND (reference sequence). The CDR3 sequence: CASSPGQGTPIANQPQHF. The CDR3 region has the DNA TGTGCCAGTAGTCCGGGACAGGGGACCCCCATAGCAAATCAGCCCCAGCATTTT.

The chain uses TRBV29-1 and TRBJ2-3, with TRBD1 identical over 8 bases. This CDR3 spans 13 amino acids. V lost 7 bases to trimming and J lost 2 bases; unmatched junction nucleotides: 5. CDR1 and CDR2 (germline): SQVTM, ANQGSEA. The CDR3 region has the DNA TGCAGCGCAACAGGGGGTATCACAGATACGCAGTATTTT. Translated: CSATGGITDTQYF.

The chain recombines TRBV10-2 with TRBJ1-3, with D tentatively TRBD1 (5 bases). This CDR3 has 16 amino acids. Germline CDR1 is WSHSY and CDR2 is SAAADI. Trimming removed 6 bases at V and 0 bases at J, with 15 bases between. The CDR3 region is CASSLGMDISGNTIYF. In DNA form, the CDR3 reads TGCGCCAGCAGCCTGGGAATGGACATCTCTGGAAACACCATATATTTT.

CDR3: CASSQRQQNEKLFF. CDR3 nucleotide sequence: TGTGCCAGCAGCCAGAGACAGCAAAATGAAAAACTGTTTTTT. J is TRBJ1-4 and V is TRBV3-1 (or the pseudogene TRBV3-2), with D tentatively TRBD1 (5 bases). The CDR3 covers 14 residues. Germline assignment: CDR1 LGHDT and CDR2 YNNKEL (reference sequence). Trimming shortened V by 3 bases and J by 5 bases, and 10 bases separated the two germline ends.

The chain employs TRBV9 and TRBJ2-1, with TRBD2 as a possible D gene (5 bases). Germline CDR1 SGDLS, CDR2 YYNGEE. This CDR3 comprises 12 residues. With 1 base removed from V and 6 bases from J, the gap between germline ends came to 5 bases. In nucleotides, the CDR3 is TGTGCCAGCAGCGTACTAGCCAATGAGCAGTTCTTC. It specifies CASSVLANEQFF. Full variable domain (rest looked up from reference TRBV9 and TRBJ2-1): DSGVTQTPKHLITATGQRVTLRCSPRSGDLSVYWYQQSLDQGLQFLIQYYNGEERAKGNILERFSAQQFPDLHSELNLSSLELGDSALYFCASSVLANEQFFGPGTRLTVL.